This T cell receptor beta chain emerged from a study of graft-versus-host responses after intestinal transplantation. A note on this clone: As yet, its antigen is unknown.

The CDR3 spans 16 residues. The germline V and J ends were trimmed by 8 bases and 2 bases, with 20 bases remaining between them. Germline-derived CDR1 and CDR2 are MDHEN and SYDVKM. This table comes from immunoSEQ multiplex PCR, and its TCRdb copy is limited to in-frame clones, with some not included. The sample comprises about 90,000 clones, just under 95% of which are singletons, and about 1.1% rests with the top ten. The V and J genes are TRBV28 and TRBJ2-3; possibly TRBD2 for D (5 bases). This sequence originates from a human donor who was the organ donor for an intestinal transplant. The sample here was unstimulated CD8+ T cells sorted from spleen or lymph node cells, taken before transplant. The CDR3 loop is CASPTTGSRPTDTQYF. The CDR3 DNA sequence: TGTGCCAGCCCGACTACCGGATCCCGGCCCACAGATACGCAGTATTTT.